What follows describes a single TCR beta chain. This sample is part of a study of technical replicates of blood from several donors. Assay used: immunoSEQ multiplex PCR; TCRdb lists only in-frame clones, some missing. The data show 30,000 to 40,000 clones, with roughly nine tenths seen just once and approximately 4% held by the top ten. The CDR3 covers 14 residues. Germline CDR1 is SGHNT and CDR2 is YYREEE (reference sequence). Trimming removed 1 base from V and 2 bases from J, with 10 bases in between. The clonotype comes from a human donor in good health. Some clones in this sample may be carry-over from other donors' samples. This rearrangement joins TRBV5-4 to TRBJ2-7; perhaps TRBD2 as D (5 bases). The specimen was PBMCs. The chain's CDR3 is CASSLRGSTYEQYF. CDR3 coding DNA: TGTGCCAGCAGCTTGCGCGGGTCAACCTACGAGCAGTACTTC.